The 8 T cell receptor beta chains below all came from one sample that was sequenced in a study of T cells expressing NK-cell markers. Each CDR3 protein gets one entry in TCRdb, which reprocessed the 5' RACE reads and gives no DNA. This repertoire includes about 460,000 distinct CDR3 sequences. Sequencing input: blood T cells: a sorted CD56 or NKG2C T cell subset, CD4+ or CD8+ T cells, or bulk PBMC T cells (not recorded which). These receptors were obtained from a woman in her forties or fifties in good health.

The chain couples TRBV3-1 to TRBJ2-3; there is no DNA to check the TCRdb D call of TRBD1. The CDR3 covers 15 residues. Germline-derived CDR1 and CDR2 are LGHDT and YNNKEL (reference sequence). CDR3 in amino acids: CASSADRDNADTQYF.

The chain carries TRBV5-1 and TRBJ1-1. CDR3 length: 13 residues. Germline V gene lookup returns CDR1 SGHRS and CDR2 YFSETQ. The CDR3 loop reads CASSLSPEAEAFF.

The chain couples TRBV27 to TRBJ1-2; TCRdb gives TRBD1 as the D gene, but with no DNA this cannot be confirmed. This CDR3 comprises 14 residues. Germline V gene lookup returns CDR1 MNHEY and CDR2 SMNVEV (reference sequence). CDR3 residues: CASRTGTGDYGYTF.

The chain is built from TRBV29-1 and TRBJ2-5. CDR3 length equals 12 residues. Germline-derived CDR1 and CDR2 are SQVTM and ANQGSEA. This CDR3 reads CSVEELKETQYF.

The rearrangement uses TRBV6-5 and TRBJ1-1; checking the TCRdb D call of TRBD1 is not possible without DNA. CDR3 length: 18 amino acids. Germline CDR1 reads MNHEY; CDR2 reads SVGAGI. The CDR3 loop reads CASSYRRRHPSMNTEAFF.

This chain links TRBV7-9 with TRBJ2-5; the TCRdb call, TRBD2, lacks DNA for checking. Germline-derived CDR1 and CDR2 are SEHNR and FQNEAQ (reference sequence). The CDR3 has 16 residues. The CDR3 here is CASSRGVGRVQETQYF.

The CDR3: CASGPTSGGPMAGYTF. The genes are TRBV12-5 and TRBJ1-2. There are 16 residues in the CDR3. Germline V gives CDR1 LGHNT, CDR2 FRNRAP.

The chain carries TRBV4-1 and TRBJ1-5. CDR1 and CDR2 from the germline V gene are MGHRA and YSYEKL. The CDR3 totals 16 residues. The CDR3 is CASSQGVGFTNQPQHF.